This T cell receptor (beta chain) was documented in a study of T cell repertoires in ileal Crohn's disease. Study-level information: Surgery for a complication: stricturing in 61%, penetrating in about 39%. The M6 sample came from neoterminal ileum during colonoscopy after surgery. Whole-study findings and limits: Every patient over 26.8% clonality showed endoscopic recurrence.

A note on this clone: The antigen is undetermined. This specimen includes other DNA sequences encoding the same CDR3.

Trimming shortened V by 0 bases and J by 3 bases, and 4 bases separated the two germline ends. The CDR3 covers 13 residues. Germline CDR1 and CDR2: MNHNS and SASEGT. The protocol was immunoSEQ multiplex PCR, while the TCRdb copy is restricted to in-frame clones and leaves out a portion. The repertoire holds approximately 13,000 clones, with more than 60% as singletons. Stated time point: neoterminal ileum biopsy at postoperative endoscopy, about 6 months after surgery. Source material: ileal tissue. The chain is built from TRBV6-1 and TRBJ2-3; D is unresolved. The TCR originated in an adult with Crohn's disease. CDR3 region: CASSEAVTDTQYF. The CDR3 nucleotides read TGTGCCAGCAGTGAAGCGGTTACAGATACGCAGTATTTT.